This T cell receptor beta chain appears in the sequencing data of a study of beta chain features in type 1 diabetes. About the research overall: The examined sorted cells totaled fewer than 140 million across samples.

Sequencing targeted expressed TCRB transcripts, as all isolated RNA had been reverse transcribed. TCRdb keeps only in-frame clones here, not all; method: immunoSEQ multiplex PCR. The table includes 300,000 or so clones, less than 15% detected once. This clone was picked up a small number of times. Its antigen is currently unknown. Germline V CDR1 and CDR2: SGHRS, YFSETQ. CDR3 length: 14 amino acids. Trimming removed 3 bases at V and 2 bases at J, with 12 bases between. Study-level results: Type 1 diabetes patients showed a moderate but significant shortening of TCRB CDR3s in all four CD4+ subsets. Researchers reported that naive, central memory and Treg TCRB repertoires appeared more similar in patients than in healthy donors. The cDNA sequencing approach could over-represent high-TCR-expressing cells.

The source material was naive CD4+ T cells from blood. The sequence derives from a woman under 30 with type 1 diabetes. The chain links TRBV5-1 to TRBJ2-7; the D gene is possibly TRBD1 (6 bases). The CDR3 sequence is CASSSPGQPYEQYF. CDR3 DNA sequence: TGCGCCAGCAGCTCACCGGGACAACCCTACGAGCAGTACTTC.